These T cell receptor beta chains were read from a single sample in a study of shared clonotypes between healthy human individuals. Sequencing used immunoSEQ multiplex PCR; TCRdb keeps in-frame clones, though not all of them. The sample has under 350,000 clones, around 86% seen once; the top ten hold 15% to 20%. Sequencing was carried out using memory CD8+ T cells sorted from blood. The receptors stem from a man in his late teens or twenties in good health. CDR3s include the opening cysteine and the closing phenylalanine or tryptophan. Fields, in order: clone size, D gene, V gene, J gene, CDR3 DNA, CDR3 protein. A D gene is named only where the DNA matches it firmly. Size tells how often a clone was seen (once, few, many) or the class of an expanded clone, and some rows leave it out.

size: .
D: TRBD1
V: TRBV9
J: TRBJ2-2
DNA: TGTGCCAGCAGCCTCCTCACAGGGGGGACCGGGGAGCTGTTTTTT
CDR3: CASSLLTGGTGELFF

size: once
D: .
V: TRBV6-1
J: TRBJ2-7
DNA: TGTGCCAGCAGTGAATGGAGCGTTGGCTCCTACGAGCAGTACTTC
CDR3: CASSEWSVGSYEQYF

size: .
D: .
V: TRBV27
J: TRBJ1-1
DNA: TGTGCCAGCAGTTCCGCTGGTACAGGGTGGAACACTGAAGCTTTCTTT
CDR3: CASSSAGTGWNTEAFF

size: .
D: .
V: TRBV5-1
J: TRBJ1-1
DNA: TGCGCCAGCAGCTTTGGGGGTCCTCCGGAGGGTAACACTGAAGCTTTCTTT
CDR3: CASSFGGPPEGNTEAFF

size: once
D: TRBD2
V: TRBV7-7
J: TRBJ2-5
DNA: TGTGCTAGCAGCCAAGGGACTAGCGGGGGGTACCAAGAGACCCAGTACTTC
CDR3: CASSQGTSGGYQETQYF

size: .
D: TRBD2
V: TRBV7-9
J: TRBJ2-3
DNA: TGTGCCAGCAGCCATAGAACTAGCGGGGGCCCTAGCACAGATACGCAGTATTTT
CDR3: CASSHRTSGGPSTDTQYF

size: once
D: TRBD1
V: TRBV10-3
J: TRBJ2-7
DNA: TGTGCCATCAGTGAGCCCGATCCCGAAGGGCCCTCCTTCTCGACAGGGGGCTTGTACGAGCAGTACTTC
CDR3: CAISEPDPEGPSFSTGGLYEQYF

size: .
D: .
V: TRBV30
J: TRBJ2-3
DNA: TGTGCCTGGGGTAGATTAGAGGGGGTCACAGATACGCAGTATTTT
CDR3: CAWGRLEGVTDTQYF

size: .
D: TRBD1
V: TRBV9
J: TRBJ1-6
DNA: TGTGCCAGCAGCCGTGAGGGACAGGGAATACCCCCCCTCCACTTT
CDR3: CASSREGQGIPPLHF

size: .
D: TRBD2
V: TRBV5-1
J: TRBJ2-7
DNA: TGCGCCAGCAGCTTCTCTAGGGGCCGGACTAGGGACGAGCAGTACTTC
CDR3: CASSFSRGRTRDEQYF

size: .
D: TRBD2
V: TRBV14
J: TRBJ2-7
DNA: TGTGCCAGCAGCCAAGTGAGTAAGCGGGGGATCTACGAGCAGTACTTC
CDR3: CASSQVSKRGIYEQYF

size: .
D: .
V: TRBV2
J: TRBJ2-1
DNA: TGTGCCAGCAGGGACCGGTACAATGAGCAGTTCTTC
CDR3: CASRDRYNEQFF

size: .
D: .
V: TRBV5-1
J: TRBJ1-4
DNA: TGCGCCAGCACACAGGCGCAGGTGGGGAGGACTAATGAAAAACTGTTTTTT
CDR3: CASTQAQVGRTNEKLFF

size: many
D: .
V: TRBV4-3
J: TRBJ2-7
DNA: TGCGCCAGCAGCCAACCATCCACAGGGTCCGAGCAGTACTTC
CDR3: CASSQPSTGSEQYF

size: .
D: .
V: TRBV9
J: TRBJ2-1
DNA: TGTGCCAGCAGCCCCAGTCGAAGCTCCTACAATGAGCAGTTCTTC
CDR3: CASSPSRSSYNEQFF

size: .
D: TRBD1
V: TRBV6-6
J: TRBJ2-7
DNA: TGTGCCAGCAACCCATCAGGGGACAGTCACTCCTACGAGCAGTACTTC
CDR3: CASNPSGDSHSYEQYF

size: once
D: .
V: TRBV6-1
J: TRBJ2-5
DNA: TGTGCCAGCAGTGAATGGGGCAAAAAAGAGACCCAGTACTTC
CDR3: CASSEWGKKETQYF

size: .
D: .
V: TRBV7-2
J: TRBJ2-3
DNA: TGTGCCAGCAGCTTAGAAGGATGGGAGGCAGATACGCAGTATTTT
CDR3: CASSLEGWEADTQYF

size: .
D: TRBD2
V: TRBV15
J: TRBJ2-1
DNA: TGTGCCACCAGCAGCGGACTAGCGGGAATAAGCAATGAGCAGTTCTTC
CDR3: CATSSGLAGISNEQFF

size: once
D: TRBD2
V: TRBV28
J: TRBJ2-2
DNA: TGTGCCAGCAGTTTTCCGACTAGCGGGGGATCCGGGGAGCTGTTTTTT
CDR3: CASSFPTSGGSGELFF

size: once
D: TRBD1
V: TRBV19
J: TRBJ1-2
DNA: TGTGCCAGTACGACCGGGGACAGGGCGGCGACGAACTATGGCTACACCTTC
CDR3: CASTTGDRAATNYGYTF

size: .
D: TRBD2
V: TRBV2
J: TRBJ2-7
DNA: TGTGCCAGCAGTGATCCTAGCGGGAGTGTCGAGCAGTACTTC
CDR3: CASSDPSGSVEQYF

size: few
D: TRBD1
V: TRBV6-5
J: TRBJ1-2
DNA: TGTGCCAGCAGTTACCAGGGGGGCAAACATGGCTACACCTTC
CDR3: CASSYQGGKHGYTF

size: .
D: .
V: TRBV11-3
J: TRBJ2-1
DNA: TGTGCCAGCAGCTTAGGTAGTTTTGATGAGCAGTTCTTC
CDR3: CASSLGSFDEQFF

size: .
D: TRBD1
V: TRBV29-1
J: TRBJ2-7
DNA: TGCAGCGTTGAAGAAGGTGGGGAACAGGGGATTGTCTACGAGCAGTACTTC
CDR3: CSVEEGGEQGIVYEQYF

size: .
D: .
V: TRBV14
J: TRBJ2-7
DNA: TGTGCCAGCAGCCAAGGCCCAGGGAATCTCTACGAGCAGTACTTC
CDR3: CASSQGPGNLYEQYF

size: .
D: TRBD1
V: TRBV10-3
J: TRBJ1-5
DNA: TGTGCCATCAGCCGCGATACAGGGGGCAATCAGCCCCAGCATTTT
CDR3: CAISRDTGGNQPQHF

size: .
D: .
V: TRBV10-1
J: TRBJ2-3
DNA: TGCGCCAGCAGTCTGGATACTAGCACAGATACGCAGTATTTT
CDR3: CASSLDTSTDTQYF

size: .
D: .
V: TRBV12-2
J: TRBJ2-3
DNA: TGTGCAAGTCGCTCCACAGATACGCAGTATTTT
CDR3: CASRSTDTQYF

size: .
D: .
V: TRBV7-9
J: TRBJ2-7
DNA: TGTGCCAGCAGCTTAGGACCGGCCCTCTACGAGCAGTACTTC
CDR3: CASSLGPALYEQYF

size: .
D: TRBD1
V: TRBV10-3
J: TRBJ1-2
DNA: TGTGCCATCAGCCTCCCCGGACAGGGGGAATATGGCTACACCTTC
CDR3: CAISLPGQGEYGYTF

size: .
D: .
V: TRBV2
J: TRBJ1-2
DNA: TGTGCCAGCAGTGATGACGGTGTCAACTATGGCTACACCTTC
CDR3: CASSDDGVNYGYTF

size: .
D: TRBD2
V: TRBV29-1
J: TRBJ2-7
DNA: TGCAGCGTTGGGACACTTAGCGGGAGTGGAGCCTACGAGCAGTACTTC
CDR3: CSVGTLSGSGAYEQYF

size: .
D: .
V: TRBV2
J: TRBJ1-5
DNA: TGTGCCAGCAGTGAAGCAAAGATTGAGCCCCAGCATTTT
CDR3: CASSEAKIEPQHF

size: once
D: .
V: TRBV9
J: TRBJ2-3
DNA: TGTGCCAGCAGCGTAGCAAGGACAGATACGCAGTATTTT
CDR3: CASSVARTDTQYF

size: .
D: .
V: TRBV6-4
J: TRBJ1-5
DNA: TGTGCCAGCAACGGTCAGCCCCAGCATTTT
CDR3: CASNGQPQHF

size: .
D: .
V: TRBV5-1
J: TRBJ1-4
DNA: TGCGCCAGCAGCCCCCGAGGGGCTAATGAAAAACTGTTTTTT
CDR3: CASSPRGANEKLFF

size: .
D: .
V: TRBV11-2
J: TRBJ2-1
DNA: TGTGCCAGCAGCTTAGATCGGACTATCAATGAGCAGTTCTTC
CDR3: CASSLDRTINEQFF

size: .
D: .
V: TRBV13
J: TRBJ1-6
DNA: TGTGCCAGCAGCTTAGGAGTTGGGGGGATTTCACCCCTCCACTTT
CDR3: CASSLGVGGISPLHF

size: .
D: .
V: TRBV4-1
J: TRBJ1-6
DNA: TGCGCCAGCAGCCAAGCTCAGTTCTATAATTCACCCCTCCACTTT
CDR3: CASSQAQFYNSPLHF

size: .
D: TRBD2
V: TRBV27
J: TRBJ2-5
DNA: TGTGCCAGCGCTAGCGGGAGTGCAGAGACCCAGTACTTC
CDR3: CASASGSAETQYF

size: .
D: .
V: TRBV28
J: TRBJ2-7
DNA: TGTGCCACTGACGAGGGGGCCTACGAGCAGTACTTC
CDR3: CATDEGAYEQYF